What follows describes a single T cell receptor (beta chain). Trimming pared 3 bases from V and 12 bases from J, leaving 12 bases between. The CDR3 loop spans 13 amino acids. Germline V gene lookup returns CDR1 SEHNR and CDR2 FQNEAQ (reference sequence). This sample was taken from a study of blood T cell repertoires in COVID-19. Individuals drawn from 20 to 30 US areas were roughly 18 to 100 years old. The study recruited exposed participants who had met a COVID-19 case within 2 weeks before entry. Generated by immunoSEQ multiplex PCR, the TCRdb table keeps only in-frame clones and is missing some. The repertoire consists of about 280,000 clones, with about four fifths occurring once and the leading ten covering less than 5.5%.

The sequenced sample was PBMCs or T cells enriched from blood (not recorded which). This chain joins TRBV7-9 and TRBJ1-6, with a weak D call TRBD1 (5 bases). This TCR was sampled from a man aged 40-55 years who had been exposed to COVID-19. The CDR3 DNA is TGTGCCAGCAGCTTGGAGGGGTTCGGACCCCTCCACTTT. Translation gives CASSLEGFGPLHF.